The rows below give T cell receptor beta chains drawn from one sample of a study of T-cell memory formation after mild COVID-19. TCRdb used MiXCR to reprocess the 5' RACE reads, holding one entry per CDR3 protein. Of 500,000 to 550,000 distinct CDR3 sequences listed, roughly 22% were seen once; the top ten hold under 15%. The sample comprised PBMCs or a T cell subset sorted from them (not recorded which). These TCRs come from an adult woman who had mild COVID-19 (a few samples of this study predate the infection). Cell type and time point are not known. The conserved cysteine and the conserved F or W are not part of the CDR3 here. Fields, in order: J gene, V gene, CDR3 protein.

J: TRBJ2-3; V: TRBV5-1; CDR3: ASSLDRATTDTQY
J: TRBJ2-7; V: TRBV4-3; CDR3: ASSQEFGEPYEQY
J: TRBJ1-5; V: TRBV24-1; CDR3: AVGTGYQPQH
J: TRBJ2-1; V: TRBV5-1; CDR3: ASSSQPEGYNEQF
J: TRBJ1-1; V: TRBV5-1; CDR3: ASSLVGEAEAF
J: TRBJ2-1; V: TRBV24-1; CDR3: ATSDPWQAGGSHNEQF
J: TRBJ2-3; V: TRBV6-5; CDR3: ASTTRGATDTQY
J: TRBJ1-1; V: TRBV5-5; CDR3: ASSLASGVREAF
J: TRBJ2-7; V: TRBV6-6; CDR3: ASSYGSTYHEQY
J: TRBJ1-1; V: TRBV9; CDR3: ASSAGSWGGRQAF
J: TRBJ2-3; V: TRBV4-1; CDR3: ASSRSDRGTDTQY
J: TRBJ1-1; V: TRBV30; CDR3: AWSQSGNTEAF
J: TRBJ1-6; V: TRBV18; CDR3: ASSPEPSGASPLH
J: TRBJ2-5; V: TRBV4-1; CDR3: ASSRSSGGQETQY
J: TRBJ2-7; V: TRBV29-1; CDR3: SVEDQGVQSYEQY
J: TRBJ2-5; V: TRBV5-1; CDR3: ASSSPVVKTQY
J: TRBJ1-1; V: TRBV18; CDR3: ASSPFTGNTEAF
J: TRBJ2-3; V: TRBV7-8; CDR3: ASREAGFTDTQY
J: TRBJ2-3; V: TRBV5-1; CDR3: ASSLGRANGDTQY
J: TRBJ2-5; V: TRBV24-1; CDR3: ATAEGRGKTQY
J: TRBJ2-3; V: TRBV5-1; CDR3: ASRDRATGDTQY
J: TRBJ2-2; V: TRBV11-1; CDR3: ASSTLADANTGELF
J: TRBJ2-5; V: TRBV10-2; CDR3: ASNSGQETQY
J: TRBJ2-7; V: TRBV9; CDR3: ASSVGGSSYEQY
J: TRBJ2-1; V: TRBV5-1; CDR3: ASSYRTSDDEQF
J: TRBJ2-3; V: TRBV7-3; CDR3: ASSGGTSDLSTDTQY
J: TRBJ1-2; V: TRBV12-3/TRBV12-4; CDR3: ASSPPGRHNYGYT
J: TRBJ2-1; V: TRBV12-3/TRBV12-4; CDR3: ASSLDRGYVHEQF
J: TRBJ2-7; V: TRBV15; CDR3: ATSAWTGTGAY
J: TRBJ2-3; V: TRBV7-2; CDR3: ASSLTASGRYRTTDTQY
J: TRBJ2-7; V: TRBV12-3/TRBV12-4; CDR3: ASTSLGDWGSDEQY
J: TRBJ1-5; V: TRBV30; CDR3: AWSVGVGGQPQH
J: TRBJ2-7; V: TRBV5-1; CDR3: ASSSPGQVKEQY
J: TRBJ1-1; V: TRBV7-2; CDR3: ASSFGSNTEAF
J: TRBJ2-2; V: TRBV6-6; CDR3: ASRRGQSNTGELF
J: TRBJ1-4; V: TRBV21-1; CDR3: ASSRRAGASEKLF
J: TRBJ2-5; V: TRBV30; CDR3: AWDQGLQETQY
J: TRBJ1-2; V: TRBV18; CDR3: ASSPPVGGQGSNYGYT
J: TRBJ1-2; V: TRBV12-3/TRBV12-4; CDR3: ASSAVRGGTYGYT
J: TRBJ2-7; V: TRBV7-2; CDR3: ASSSNPGLSAEQY
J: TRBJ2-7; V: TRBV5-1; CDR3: ASSPRDRSEQY
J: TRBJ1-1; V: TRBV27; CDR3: ASSFPQGKAF
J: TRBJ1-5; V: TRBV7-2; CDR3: ASSIQGSNQPQH
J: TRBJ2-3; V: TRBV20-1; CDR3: SASVRLAGTQY
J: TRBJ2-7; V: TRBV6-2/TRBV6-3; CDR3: ASSSSGPSYEQY
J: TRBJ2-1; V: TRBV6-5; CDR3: ASSYSSRGGNNEQF
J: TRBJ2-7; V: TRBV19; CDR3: ASSIIGNEQY
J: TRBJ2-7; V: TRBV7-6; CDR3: ASSLGSASGTYEQY
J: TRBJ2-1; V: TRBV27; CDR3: ASRRTSGSLYNEQF
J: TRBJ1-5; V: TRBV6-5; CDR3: ASSYDSPLYSNQPQH
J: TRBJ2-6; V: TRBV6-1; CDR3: ASHQSGANVLT
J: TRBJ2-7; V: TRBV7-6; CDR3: ASSLRTYSGTGSYEQY
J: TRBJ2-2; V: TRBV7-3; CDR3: ASSLTGGLASNTGELF
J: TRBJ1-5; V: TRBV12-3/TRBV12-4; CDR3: ASSLTGSRQPQH
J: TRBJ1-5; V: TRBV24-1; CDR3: ATSDSGRGIGNQPQH
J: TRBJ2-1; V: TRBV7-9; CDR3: ASSLVGRGRSSYNEQF